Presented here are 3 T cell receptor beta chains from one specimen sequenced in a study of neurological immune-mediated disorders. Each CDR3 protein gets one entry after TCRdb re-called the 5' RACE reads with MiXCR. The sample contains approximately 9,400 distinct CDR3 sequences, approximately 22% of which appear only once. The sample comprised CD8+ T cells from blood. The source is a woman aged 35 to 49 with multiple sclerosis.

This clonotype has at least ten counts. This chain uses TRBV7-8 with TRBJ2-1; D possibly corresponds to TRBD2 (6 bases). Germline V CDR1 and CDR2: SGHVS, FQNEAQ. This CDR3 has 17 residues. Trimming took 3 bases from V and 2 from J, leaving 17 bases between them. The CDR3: CASSFTVDSGPYNEQFF. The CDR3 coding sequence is TGTGCCAGCAGCTTTACCGTAGATAGCGGCCCCTACAATGAGCAGTTCTTC. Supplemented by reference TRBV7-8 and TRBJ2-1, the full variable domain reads GAGVSQSPRYKVAKRGQDVALRCDPISGHVSLFWYQQALGQGPEFLTYFQNEAQLDKSGLPSDRFFAERPEGSVSTLKIQRTQQEDSAVYLCASSFTVDSGPYNEQFFGPGTRLTVL.

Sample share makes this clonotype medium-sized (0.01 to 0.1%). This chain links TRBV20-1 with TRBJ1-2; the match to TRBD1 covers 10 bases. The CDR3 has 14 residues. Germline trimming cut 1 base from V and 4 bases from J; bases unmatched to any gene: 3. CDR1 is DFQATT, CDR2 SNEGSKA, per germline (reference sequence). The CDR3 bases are TGCAGTGCTAGAGGACAGGGGGCTTTCTATGGCTACACCTTC. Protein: CSARGQGAFYGYTF.

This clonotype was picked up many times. CDR3 in DNA: TGTGCCAGCAGCCCGACGAGGGTTGGAGAGACCCAGTACTTC. This gives the protein CASSPTRVGETQYF. V and J are TRBV5-5 and TRBJ2-5, with D tentatively TRBD2 (5 bases). With 4 bases removed from V and 4 bases from J, the gap between germline ends came to 14 bases. From germline, CDR1 is SGHKS and CDR2 YYEKEE (reference sequence). The CDR3 runs 14 residues.